Listed here are 11 T cell receptor beta chains from one sample, sequenced in a study of blood T cell repertoires in COVID-19. Measured with immunoSEQ multiplex PCR; TCRdb has only the in-frame clones, and not every one. The sample has 95,000 to 110,000 clones, 88% seen once. The sequencing sample was made of peripheral blood. These receptors originate from a human donor in a cohort sampled during active COVID-19.

The chain has TRBV10-3 and TRBJ2-7; 7 nucleotides line up with TRBD1. CDR3 length: 12 residues. V was clipped by 7 bases and J by 6 bases; unmatched bases: 6. From germline, CDR1 is ENHRY and CDR2 SYGVKD. This CDR3 is CAITQTGREQYF. The CDR3 DNA sequence: TGTGCCATCACCCAGACAGGGCGCGAGCAGTACTTC.

This chain uses TRBV9 with TRBJ1-4, with D unresolved. Trimming took 3 bases from V and 0 from J, leaving 9 bases between them. CDR1 is SGDLS and CDR2 is YYNGEE in the germline V gene. This CDR3 region has 15 residues. CDR3 in amino acids: CASSASGATNEKLFF. DNA of the CDR3: TGTGCCAGCAGCGCCTCCGGGGCAACTAATGAAAAACTGTTTTTT.

This clone was seen a few times. The V call is TRBV25-1, the J call TRBJ2-2; 7 positions match TRBD2. Germline lookup yields CDR1 MGHDK and CDR2 SYGVNS. This CDR3 is 17 amino acids long. Trimming took 3 bases from V and 3 from J; bases not matched to a gene: 10. The CDR3 coding sequence is TGTGCCAGCAGTGAGCGGTTGCGCGGGAGTCACACCGGGGAGCTGTTTTTT. As protein: CASSERLRGSHTGELFF.

The CDR3 here is CASSLYPGVGYNEQFF. The CDR3 coding sequence is TGTGCCAGCAGTTTATATCCGGGAGTCGGCTACAATGAGCAGTTCTTC. The chain uses TRBV27 and TRBJ2-1; D perhaps matches TRBD2 (6 bases). The germline V gene has CDR1 MNHEY and CDR2 SMNVEV (reference sequence). The ends were cut back, 1 base at V and 3 bases at J, with 13 bases in the middle. The CDR3 extends over 16 amino acids.

The chain links TRBV7-8 to TRBJ2-2; possible D gene TRBD2, 6 bases. Trimming removed 3 bases from V and 5 bases from J, with 13 bases in between. This CDR3 has 15 residues. The germline gives CDR1 SGHVS, CDR2 FQNEAQ. CDR3 sequence (DNA): TGTGCCAGCAGCTTTGTTGCGGGGCAAACCGGGGAGCTGTTTTTT. Protein: CASSFVAGQTGELFF.

V is TRBV25-1 and J is TRBJ2-7; 11 bases match TRBD2. The V and J ends lost 5 bases and 2 bases, in that order; junction bases with no gene match: 5. CDR1 and CDR2 from the germline V gene are MGHDK and SYGVNS. This CDR3 contains 15 residues. The CDR3 loop is CASSPYSGGAYEQYF. As DNA, the CDR3 is TGTGCCAGCAGTCCATATAGCGGGGGGGCCTACGAGCAGTACTTC.

The chain recombines TRBV11-3 with TRBJ2-5, with TRBD2 as a possible D gene (5 bases). This CDR3 contains 15 residues. V lost 4 bases, J lost 1 base, and 13 bases lay in between. Per the germline V gene, CDR1 is SGHNT and CDR2 is YENEEA. The CDR3 loop is CASSSGWESQETQYF. The CDR3 DNA sequence: TGTGCCAGCAGCTCAGGCTGGGAGTCCCAAGAGACCCAGTACTTC.

The V call is TRBV27, the J call TRBJ2-7, with 8 bases lining up with TRBD2. The CDR3 is made up of 16 amino acids. Trimming removed 0 bases from V and 6 bases from J; junction bases left unmatched: 10. CDR1 is MNHEY and CDR2 is SMNVEV in the germline V gene (reference sequence). CDR3 nucleotide sequence: TGTGCCAGCAGTTTATCGTTGGGACTAGACCTCTCCGAGCAGTACTTC. Translating it yields CASSLSLGLDLSEQYF.

The chain combines TRBV7-8 with TRBJ1-5, with D uncertain. V was clipped by 3 bases and J by 11 bases, with 11 bases between them. Germline CDR1 SGHVS, CDR2 FQNEAQ. The CDR3 has 12 residues. As DNA, the CDR3 is TGTGCCAGCAGCTTCCCCCGCGGGACCCAGCATTTT. This translates into CASSFPRGTQHF. Looking up the rest from reference TRBV7-8 and TRBJ1-5 gives the full variable domain: GAGVSQSPRYKVAKRGQDVALRCDPISGHVSLFWYQQALGQGPEFLTYFQNEAQLDKSGLPSDRFFAERPEGSVSTLKIQRTQQEDSAVYLCASSFPRGTQHFGDGTRLSIL.

The genes are TRBV6-5 and TRBJ2-5; D is perhaps TRBD2 (6 bases). This CDR3 is 15 amino acids long. Germline CDR1 MNHEY, CDR2 SVGAGI. Between the trimmed V and J ends, which lost 4 bases and 5 bases, there was a span of 17 bases. The CDR3 loop reads CASSSSWGDRETQYF. The CDR3 coding sequence is TGTGCCAGCAGTTCATCATGGGGGGATAGGGAGACCCAGTACTTC.

The chain joins TRBV19 to TRBJ2-7; TRBD1 aligns across 9 bases. The V segment lost 3 bases and the J segment 2 bases; nucleotides outside the gene matches: 11. The germline V gene has CDR1 LNHDA and CDR2 SQIVND (reference sequence). CDR3 length: 17 amino acids. CDR3 loop: CASSMATGTGSTYEQYF. DNA for the CDR3: TGTGCCAGTAGTATGGCCACCGGGACAGGGTCCACCTACGAGCAGTACTTC.